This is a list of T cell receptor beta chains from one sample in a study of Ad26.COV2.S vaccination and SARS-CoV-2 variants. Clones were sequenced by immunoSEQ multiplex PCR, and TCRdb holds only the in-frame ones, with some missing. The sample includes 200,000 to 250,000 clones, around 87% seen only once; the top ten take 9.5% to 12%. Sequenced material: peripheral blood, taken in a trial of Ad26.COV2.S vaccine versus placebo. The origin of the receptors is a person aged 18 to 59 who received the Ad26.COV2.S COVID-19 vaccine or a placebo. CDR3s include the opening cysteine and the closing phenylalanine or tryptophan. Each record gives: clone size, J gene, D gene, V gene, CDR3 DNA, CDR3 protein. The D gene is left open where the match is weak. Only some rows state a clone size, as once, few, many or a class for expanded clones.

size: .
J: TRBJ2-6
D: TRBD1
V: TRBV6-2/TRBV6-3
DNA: TGTGCCAGCAGCCCCGGACAGGCCTACTCTGGGGCCAACGTCCTGACTTTC
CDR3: CASSPGQAYSGANVLTF

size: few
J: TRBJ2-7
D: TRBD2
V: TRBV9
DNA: TGTGCCAGCAGCCCAAGACTAGCGGGAGTTGATGGGTACGAGCAGTACTTC
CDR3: CASSPRLAGVDGYEQYF

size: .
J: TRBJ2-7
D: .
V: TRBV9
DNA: TGTGCCAGCAGCCCCCAGGGGACGTCTAAAGAGCAGTACTTC
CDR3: CASSPQGTSKEQYF

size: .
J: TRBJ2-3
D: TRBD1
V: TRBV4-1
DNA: TGCGCCAGCAGCCAAGTCGGGACAGCTAGCACAGATACGCAGTATTTT
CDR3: CASSQVGTASTDTQYF

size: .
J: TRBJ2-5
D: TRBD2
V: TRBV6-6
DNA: TGTGCCAGCAGTCCGGGACTAGCGGGAGGGCCCTCGTCCGAAGAGACCCAGTACTTC
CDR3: CASSPGLAGGPSSEETQYF

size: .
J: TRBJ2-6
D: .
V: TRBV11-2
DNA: TGTGCCAGCAGCTTTCCGGGCAGGGTAATCTCTGGGGCCAACGTCCTGACTTTC
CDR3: CASSFPGRVISGANVLTF

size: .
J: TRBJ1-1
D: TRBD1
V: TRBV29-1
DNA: TGCAGCGTTCAGGGGGTCCTGAACACTGAAGCTTTCTTT
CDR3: CSVQGVLNTEAFF

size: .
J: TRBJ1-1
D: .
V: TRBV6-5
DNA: TGTGCCAGCAGCACCCCGGGACAGAACACTGAAGCTTTCTTT
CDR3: CASSTPGQNTEAFF

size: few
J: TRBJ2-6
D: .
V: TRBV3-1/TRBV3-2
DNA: TGTGCCAGCAGCCAGAGACTACCTGGGGCCAACGTCCTGACTTTC
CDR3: CASSQRLPGANVLTF

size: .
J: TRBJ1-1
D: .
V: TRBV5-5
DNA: TGTGCCAGCAGCCCTCGGACTGTGAACACTGAAGCTTTCTTT
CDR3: CASSPRTVNTEAFF

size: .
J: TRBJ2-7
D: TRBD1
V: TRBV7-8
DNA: TGTGCCAGCAGCCCGCGGACAGGGGTTGGGCAGTACTTC
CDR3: CASSPRTGVGQYF

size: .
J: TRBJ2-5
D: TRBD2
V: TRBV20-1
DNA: TGCAGTGCTAGTTGGACTAGCGAAGCGACCCGAGAGACCCAGTACTTC
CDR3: CSASWTSEATRETQYF

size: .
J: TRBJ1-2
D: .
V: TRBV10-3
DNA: TGTGCCATCCGGGACTCCGGAAACTATGGCTACACCTTC
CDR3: CAIRDSGNYGYTF

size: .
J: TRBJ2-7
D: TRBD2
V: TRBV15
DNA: TGTGCCACCAGCAGAGGATCTCCCGGGAGGATCAACGAGCAGTACTTC
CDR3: CATSRGSPGRINEQYF

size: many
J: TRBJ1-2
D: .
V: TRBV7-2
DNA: TGTGCCAGCAGCTTACTTCAGGGGCCCAACTATGGCTACACCTTC
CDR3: CASSLLQGPNYGYTF

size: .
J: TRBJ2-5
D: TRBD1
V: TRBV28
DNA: TGTGCCAGCAAATGGACAGGGGACGAGACCCAGTACTTC
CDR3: CASKWTGDETQYF

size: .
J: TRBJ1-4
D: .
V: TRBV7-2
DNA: TGTGCCAGCGCTTCCTCCGGGGGTTATAATGAAAAACTGTTTTTT
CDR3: CASASSGGYNEKLFF

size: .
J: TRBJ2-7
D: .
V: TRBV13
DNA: TGTGCCAGCACCACTGGGGGATCGGACGAGCAGTACTTC
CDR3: CASTTGGSDEQYF

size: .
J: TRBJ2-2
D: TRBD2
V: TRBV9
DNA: TGTGCCAGCAGCCCCCCCGGACTAGCGGCCGGGGAGCTGTTTTTT
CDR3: CASSPPGLAAGELFF

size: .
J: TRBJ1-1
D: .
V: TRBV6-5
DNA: TGTGCCAGCAGTTACGGGACCACTGAAGCTTTCTTT
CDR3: CASSYGTTEAFF

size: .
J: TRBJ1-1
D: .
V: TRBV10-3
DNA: TGTGCCATCAGTGAAATCGGGACGCAGAACACTGAAGCTTTCTTT
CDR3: CAISEIGTQNTEAFF

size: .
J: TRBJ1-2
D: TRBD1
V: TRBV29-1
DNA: TGCAGCGTCTTGACAGGGGGTAGATACACCTTC
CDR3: CSVLTGGRYTF

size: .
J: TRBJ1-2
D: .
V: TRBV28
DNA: TGTGCCAGCAGTTTAGTGGGAGATAGGAACTATGGCTACACCTTC
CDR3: CASSLVGDRNYGYTF

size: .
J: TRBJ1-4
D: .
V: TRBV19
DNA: TGTGCCACCCGACCGGAAGGGTATGAAAAACTGTTTTTT
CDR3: CATRPEGYEKLFF

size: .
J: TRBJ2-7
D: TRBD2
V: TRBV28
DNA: TGTGCCAGCAGTCTACTCCCAGGGACTAGTTACGAGCAGTACTTC
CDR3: CASSLLPGTSYEQYF

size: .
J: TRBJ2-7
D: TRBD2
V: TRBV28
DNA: TGTGCCAGCAGTTGGACTAGCGGGAGGAGGAGCTCCTACGAGCAGTACTTC
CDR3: CASSWTSGRRSSYEQYF

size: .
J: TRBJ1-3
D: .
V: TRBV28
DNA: TGTGCCAGCACCATGAACTCTGGAAACACCATATATTTT
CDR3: CASTMNSGNTIYF

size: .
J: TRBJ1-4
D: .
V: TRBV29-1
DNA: TGCAGCGTCACAACTAATGAAAAACTGTTTTTT
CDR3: CSVTTNEKLFF